This T cell receptor beta chain was sequenced in a study of type 1 regulatory T cells. Across the whole study: An in vitro protocol generated T-allo10, a Tr1-enriched, alloantigen-specific CD4 T cell product.

In germline, CDR1 is SQVTM, CDR2 ANQGSEA. This CDR3 contains 16 residues. J was trimmed by 1 base and V by 6 bases; bases with no gene match: 6. Study results and caveats: Type 1 regulatory T cells had a more restricted TCR repertoire than non-type 1 regulatory T cells.

One entry per CDR3 protein, called by TCRdb with MiXCR from the reads. This table has tens of thousands of distinct CDR3 sequences, around 62% appearing once. A note on this clonotype: Its antigen is undetermined.

This sequence originates from a human donor in good health. The chain is built from TRBV29-1 and TRBJ2-6; the match to TRBD2 covers 10 bases. Sequencing input: cultured non-Tr1 T cells, either the whole culture or a sorted T cell fraction (not recorded which). The CDR3 sequence is CSVSGTSVSGANVLTF. CDR3 bases: TGCAGCGTATCCGGGACTAGCGTTTCTGGGGCCAACGTCCTGACTTTC. Full variable domain (remainder filled in from reference TRBV29-1 and TRBJ2-6): SAVISQKPSRDICQRGTSLTIQCQVDSQVTMMFWYRQQPGQSLTLIATANQGSEATYESGFVIDKFPISRPNLTFSTLTVSNMSPEDSSIYLCSVSGTSVSGANVLTFGAGSRLTVL.